This T cell receptor beta chain emerged from a study of cytomegalovirus exposure and HLA in healthy donors. Study details: A prior study identified just under 120 million unique TCR beta sequences from around 180 million T cells.

As for this clone: Its antigen is currently unknown.

Notes on the study in general: CMV serostatus was the sole immune exposure data available. The authors later linked a missense DCLRE1C variant to TCR beta V- and J-gene trimming. The study designated 150 to 200 TCR beta chains cytomegalovirus-associated.

The study ran its PCR with 60 Vbeta and 13 Jbeta primers. The data were produced by immunoSEQ multiplex PCR, yet TCRdb's version contains in-frame clones alone and is incomplete. The sample shows under 120,000 clones, 74% of them seen only once. The specimen sequenced was PBMCs. The source of this sequence is a man in his fifties in good health and CMV-seropositive.

The CDR3 loop is CASSQGGDRQETQYF. CDR3 sequence (DNA): TGTGCCAGCAGCCAAGGCGGGGACAGGCAAGAGACCCAGTACTTC. The chain couples TRBV7-3 to TRBJ2-5; 8 positions match TRBD1. CDR3 length: 15 residues. J lost 2 bases, V lost 5 bases, and 7 bases had no gene match. Germline CDR1 reads SGHTA; CDR2 reads FQGTGA. The full variable domain, its missing parts supplied by reference TRBV7-3 and TRBJ2-5, is GAGVSQTPSNKVTEKGKYVELRCDPISGHTALYWYRQSLGQGPEFLIYFQGTGAADDSGLPNDRFFAVRPEGSVSTLKIQRTERGDSAVYLCASSQGGDRQETQYFGPGTRLLVL.